This TCR beta chain was sequenced during a study of beta chain bispecific antibodies for T cell cancers. This clonotype has a count of ten or more. Its antigen is unidentified. Either OKT3 anti-CD3 antibody or CD3/CD28 beads expanded T cells from blood mononuclear cells over 3 days. TCRdb used MiXCR to reprocess the 5' RACE reads, holding one entry per CDR3 protein. The repertoire holds about 20,000 distinct CDR3 sequences, with around 2% as singletons. V was clipped by 4 bases and J by 4 bases, with 11 bases between them. Germline loops: CDR1 SGHNT, CDR2 YYREEE (reference sequence). There are 13 residues in the CDR3. Regarding the study as a whole: The TRBV12-3 share of total TRBV signal fell 97% to 99% after anti-TRBV12 rather than anti-CD19 exposure. In these mixed samples, most targeted TRBV reads derived from the leukemia cell line. TRBV5-6, highly similar to TRBV5-5, is cross-recognized by anti-TRBV5-5 antibody.

The sequenced sample was healthy donor T cells cultured with leukemia cells, obtained from a culture containing a bispecific antibody targeting TCR Vbeta12. The chain joins TRBV5-4 to TRBJ2-5; no definite D call. The source is a human donor in good health. Some clones in this sample may be carry-over from other donors' samples. The CDR3 DNA reads TGTGCCAGCAGCCTAGGGATGGGAGAGACCCAGTACTTC. As protein: CASSLGMGETQYF.